This is a list of T cell receptor beta chains from one sample in a study of shared clonotypes between healthy human individuals. Data came from immunoSEQ multiplex PCR; TCRdb stores just in-frame clones and leaves some out. The sample lists around 2,100,000 clones, about 95% occurring once. Sequencing was done on a sample of naive CD8+ T cells sorted from blood. These receptors came from a young man in good health. Each CDR3 is given without its conserved first and last residue.

j_gene: TRBJ2-7
len: 13
v_gene: TRBV6-5
CDR3aa: ASSYSGDGVYEQY

j_gene: TRBJ2-7
len: 11
v_gene: TRBV11-3
CDR3aa: ASSLASDYEQY

j_gene: TRBJ2-2
len: 14
v_gene: TRBV13
CDR3aa: ASSLELARNTGELF

j_gene: TRBJ2-7
len: 10
v_gene: TRBV11-2
CDR3aa: ASSRLPGEQY

j_gene: TRBJ1-1
len: 13
v_gene: TRBV19
CDR3aa: ASRIQAGMNTEAF

j_gene: TRBJ1-1
len: 11
v_gene: TRBV28
CDR3aa: ASSLSPGSQAF

j_gene: TRBJ1-4
len: 13
v_gene: TRBV6-5
CDR3aa: ASSNLWGSSEKLF

j_gene: TRBJ2-2
len: 15
v_gene: TRBV4-3
CDR3aa: ASSQTTGPAGGGELF

j_gene: TRBJ2-1
len: 9
v_gene: TRBV7-9
CDR3aa: ASSWNNEQF

j_gene: TRBJ2-3
len: 9
v_gene: TRBV4-1
CDR3aa: ASSQKGTQY

j_gene: TRBJ1-1
len: 12
v_gene: TRBV27
CDR3aa: ASSYGGGSTEAF

j_gene: TRBJ2-7
len: 15
v_gene: TRBV2
CDR3aa: ASSAPGPASSSYEQY

j_gene: TRBJ2-3
len: 14
v_gene: TRBV5-1
CDR3aa: ASSLATSGITDTQY

j_gene: TRBJ2-2
len: 15
v_gene: TRBV7-9
CDR3aa: ASSYGLAGPNTGELF

j_gene: TRBJ2-3
len: 13
v_gene: TRBV7-9
CDR3aa: ASSPWAGGSDTQY

j_gene: TRBJ1-1
len: 9
v_gene: TRBV28
CDR3aa: ASSFSTEAF

j_gene: TRBJ2-7
len: 16
v_gene: TRBV5-6
CDR3aa: ASSWGPADRVNPYEQY

j_gene: TRBJ2-2
len: 14
v_gene: TRBV11-2
CDR3aa: ASRTPGLGVAGELF

j_gene: TRBJ2-5
len: 13
v_gene: TRBV7-9
CDR3aa: ASSHSGTYQETQY

j_gene: TRBJ1-1
len: 7
v_gene: TRBV25-1
CDR3aa: ASTREAF

j_gene: TRBJ2-1
len: 13
v_gene: TRBV27
CDR3aa: ASSLILPSYNEQF

j_gene: TRBJ1-4
len: 11
v_gene: TRBV28
CDR3aa: ASSWTGNEKLF

j_gene: TRBJ2-3
len: 14
v_gene: TRBV28
CDR3aa: ASTRGSGGSTDTQY

j_gene: TRBJ2-1
len: 11
v_gene: TRBV2
CDR3aa: ASKGGAYNEQF

j_gene: TRBJ2-3
len: 11
v_gene: TRBV11-2
CDR3aa: ASTERLPDTQY

j_gene: TRBJ2-1
len: 16
v_gene: TRBV7-2
CDR3aa: ASSLTPGLGAWENEQF

j_gene: TRBJ2-2
len: 14
v_gene: TRBV4-1
CDR3aa: ASSQGPGTATGELF

j_gene: TRBJ2-7
len: 14
v_gene: TRBV7-2
CDR3aa: ASSPRGLGTLYEQY

j_gene: TRBJ2-1
len: 10
v_gene: TRBV6-5
CDR3aa: ASRGGASEQF

j_gene: TRBJ2-3
len: 14
v_gene: TRBV7-3
CDR3aa: ASSPGLAASTDTQY

j_gene: TRBJ2-2
len: 14
v_gene: TRBV28
CDR3aa: ASSFDDRGWTGELF

j_gene: TRBJ1-5
len: 12
v_gene: TRBV7-9
CDR3aa: ASSGQDGDQPQH

j_gene: TRBJ2-7
len: 12
v_gene: TRBV6-1
CDR3aa: ASSWDRGFSEQY

j_gene: TRBJ2-7
len: 12
v_gene: TRBV5-1
CDR3aa: ASSLAADPYEQY

j_gene: TRBJ2-7
len: 13
v_gene: TRBV5-6
CDR3aa: ASSLGDRGLYEQY

j_gene: TRBJ2-7
len: 10
v_gene: TRBV7-9
CDR3aa: ASSSESNEQY

j_gene: TRBJ1-6
len: 14
v_gene: TRBV13
CDR3aa: ASSSTGGSYNSPLH

j_gene: TRBJ2-7
len: 17
v_gene: TRBV28
CDR3aa: ASIIASPGGQTSLYEQY

j_gene: TRBJ2-1
len: 12
v_gene: TRBV4-1
CDR3aa: ASSQFLTGDEQF

j_gene: TRBJ2-1
len: 12
v_gene: TRBV29-1
CDR3aa: SVGGTSDYNEQF

j_gene: TRBJ2-3
len: 14
v_gene: TRBV7-9
CDR3aa: ASSSRTWEGTDTQY

j_gene: TRBJ2-7
len: 13
v_gene: TRBV5-1
CDR3aa: ASSLAGTGSYEQY

j_gene: TRBJ2-5
len: 14
v_gene: TRBV30
CDR3aa: AWSSPGLAFQETQY

j_gene: TRBJ2-5
len: 12
v_gene: TRBV5-1
CDR3aa: ASTRRGAGETQY

j_gene: TRBJ2-3
len: 13
v_gene: TRBV5-4
CDR3aa: ASSYSGGSPDTQY

j_gene: TRBJ1-6
len: 12
v_gene: TRBV19
CDR3aa: ASSIARGLSPLH

j_gene: TRBJ2-7
len: 11
v_gene: TRBV7-9
CDR3aa: ASSLAVPYEQY

j_gene: TRBJ1-2
len: 11
v_gene: TRBV27
CDR3aa: ASSITSNYGYT

j_gene: TRBJ2-1
len: 12
v_gene: TRBV7-3
CDR3aa: ASSLGQGPNEQF

j_gene: TRBJ2-1
len: 13
v_gene: TRBV6-4
CDR3aa: ASTPPSGDYNEQF

j_gene: TRBJ2-7
len: 10
v_gene: TRBV7-9
CDR3aa: ASSLEGWEQY

j_gene: TRBJ2-1
len: 14
v_gene: TRBV7-9
CDR3aa: ASTRAEPIHYNEQF

j_gene: TRBJ1-1
len: 12
v_gene: TRBV9
CDR3aa: ASSVGAQNTEAF

j_gene: TRBJ2-7
len: 14
v_gene: TRBV7-9
CDR3aa: ASSGRQGFSSYEQY

j_gene: TRBJ2-3
len: 13
v_gene: TRBV2
CDR3aa: ASRIKGEKADTQY

j_gene: TRBJ2-5
len: 13
v_gene: TRBV5-4
CDR3aa: ASRLWGEGSETQY

j_gene: TRBJ2-1
len: 14
v_gene: TRBV28
CDR3aa: ASSNIGGQGANEQF

j_gene: TRBJ1-4
len: 13
v_gene: TRBV15
CDR3aa: ATSTEGRGTEKLF

j_gene: TRBJ2-3
len: 14
v_gene: TRBV9
CDR3aa: ASSVDGEVGTDTQY